The entry below describes one T cell receptor beta chain. The sample is drawn from a study of type 1 regulatory T cells. About the study: T-allo10 is an in vitro-generated, Tr1-enriched CD4 T cell product specific for alloantigen.

The J segment lost 4 bases and the V segment lost 5 bases, leaving 16 bases of the junction unmatched. Germline V gene data show CDR1 as SGHTA and CDR2 as FQGNSA. The CDR3 has 17 amino acids. From the reads, TCRdb called clonotypes with MiXCR, one entry per CDR3 protein. The table shows 75,000 to 100,000 distinct CDR3 sequences, with less than 40% occurring only once. Input material: CD4+ T cells, either the whole sample or a sorted fraction (not recorded which). The gene calls are TRBV7-2 and TRBJ2-7, with 8 bases matching TRBD1. The sequence was obtained from a human donor in good health. Here the CDR3 DNA reads TGTGCCAGCAGCCTTACATCTGGACAGGGTTACGGTTACGAGCAGTACTTC. It yields the protein CASSLTSGQGYGYEQYF.